This TCR beta chain was captured in a study of blood T cell repertoires in COVID-19. The table lists this clone with a count of one. Sequencing was performed with immunoSEQ multiplex PCR; in TCRdb, only in-frame clones are kept and a portion is missing. The table includes roughly 180,000 clones, about 86% detected once. Input material: peripheral blood. This clonotype was obtained from a man aged 55 to 70 with acute or convalescent COVID-19.

The chain's CDR3 is CASSLVGPTGNEQFF. CDR3 in DNA: TGTGCCAGCAGCTTAGTGGGGCCCACCGGGAATGAGCAGTTCTTC. V gene TRBV7-8 combines with J gene TRBJ2-1; D is perhaps TRBD1 (5 bases). This CDR3 spans 15 amino acids. Germline V gives CDR1 SGHVS, CDR2 FQNEAQ. Trimming took off 1 base at V and 7 bases at J, with 14 bases between the two ends.